These 11 T cell receptor beta chains were all obtained from the same sample, sequenced in a study of T cell repertoires in cytomegalovirus infection. TCRdb reprocessed the reads with MiXCR, giving one entry per CDR3 protein. The repertoire holds 100,000 to 150,000 distinct CDR3 sequences, with 7% to 10% as singletons. What was sequenced was PBMCs. The receptors originated from a human donor in good health (CMV status not recorded). Some clones in this sample may be carry-over from other donors' samples.

There are many counts of this clonotype. The V gene is TRBV4-1, the J gene TRBJ1-2, with D uncertain. Looked up from germline, CDR1 is MGHRA and CDR2 is YSYEKL. The V end was cut by 0 bases, the J end by 6 bases, with 11 bases between. This CDR3 comprises 14 residues. In DNA form, the CDR3 reads TGCGCCAGCAGCCAAGATGTAGACTGGGATGGCTACACCTTC. Encoded protein: CASSQDVDWDGYTF.

CDR3 nucleotide sequence: TGTGCCAGCAGCTTAACAGGGGTGCACTACGAGCAGTACTTC. Its translation is CASSLTGVHYEQYF. The chain recombines TRBV7-9 with TRBJ2-7; TRBD1 aligns across 7 bases. The CDR3 has 14 residues. Germline CDR1 is SEHNR and CDR2 is FQNEAQ (reference sequence). V lost 2 bases, J lost 3 bases, and 4 bases stayed unmatched.

This clonotype was counted many times. This chain joins TRBV28 and TRBJ1-2; no reliable D call. The CDR3 has 14 residues. The germline V gene encodes CDR1 MDHEN and CDR2 SYDVKM. The V gene lost 6 bases and the J gene lost 4 bases, with 15 bases spanning the gap. In nucleotides, the CDR3 is TGTGCCAGCAGGCGTCAGCGAAGTAGCTATGGCTACACCTTC. Translation gives CASRRQRSSYGYTF.

This clonotype has more than one count but fewer than ten. This sequence joins TRBV14 and TRBJ1-4; unclear D gene. Germline assignment: CDR1 SGHDN and CDR2 FVKESK. The length of the CDR3 is 17 residues. Trimming removed 2 bases at V and 7 bases at J, with 20 bases between. The CDR3 sequence: CASSQLRAPGRGEKLFF. In nucleotides, the CDR3 is TGTGCCAGCAGCCAACTCCGAGCCCCCGGGAGAGGTGAAAAACTGTTTTTT.

This clonotype was detected a few times. The rearrangement links TRBV15 to TRBJ1-6; D ambiguous. The CDR3 sequence is 15 residues long. V lost 0 bases and J 7 bases, leaving 10 bases between the germline ends. Germline assignment: CDR1 LNHNV and CDR2 YYDKDF (reference sequence). The CDR3 spells CATSREMDPNSPLHF. CDR3 DNA: TGTGCCACCAGCAGAGAAATGGATCCGAATTCACCCCTCCACTTT.

This clonotype appeared many times. The chain combines TRBV28 with TRBJ1-2; unclear D gene. From germline, CDR1 is MDHEN and CDR2 SYDVKM. V shed 3 bases and J shed 1 base, with 15 bases lying between them. The CDR3 runs to 16 residues. CDR3: CASSLLPILSNYGYTF. CDR3 nucleotide sequence: TGTGCCAGCAGTTTGTTGCCTATCCTTAGTAACTATGGCTACACCTTC.

V gene TRBV7-2 combines with J gene TRBJ2-2; no firm D call. The CDR3 runs to 13 residues. Trimming took off 2 bases at V and 2 bases at J, with 3 bases between the two ends. Germline CDR1 is SGHTA and CDR2 is FQGNSA. The CDR3 DNA reads TGTGCCAGCAGCTTATTTAACACCGGGGAGCTGTTTTTT. Translated: CASSLFNTGELFF.

In its sample, this clonotype was seen many times. The rearrangement links TRBV7-8 to TRBJ2-1; TRBD2 agrees at 8 bases. With 4 bases clipped from V and 3 bases from J, the junction kept 8 bases outside the gene matches. The CDR3 sequence is 16 residues long. CDR1 SGHVS and CDR2 FQNEAQ come from the germline V gene. The DNA of the CDR3 is TGTGCCAGCAGCTCCGGGACTAGGGCTTTCTACAATGAGCAGTTCTTC. Protein: CASSSGTRAFYNEQFF. Full variable domain (missing parts from reference TRBV7-8 and TRBJ2-1): GAGVSQSPRYKVAKRGQDVALRCDPISGHVSLFWYQQALGQGPEFLTYFQNEAQLDKSGLPSDRFFAERPEGSVSTLKIQRTQQEDSAVYLCASSSGTRAFYNEQFFGPGTRLTVL.

The table lists this clonotype with many counts. The chain links TRBV28 to TRBJ2-7, with D perhaps assigned TRBD1 or TRBD2 (7 bases each). Looked up from germline, CDR1 is MDHEN and CDR2 is SYDVKM. Trimming removed 1 base at V and 5 bases at J, with 15 bases between. This CDR3 comprises 15 residues. The CDR3 protein is CASSLYARGRDEQYF. The CDR3 region has the DNA TGTGCCAGCAGTTTATATGCCAGGGGGAGGGACGAGCAGTACTTC.

This clonotype was seen repeatedly, ten times or more. The gene calls are TRBV12-3 or TRBV12-4 and TRBJ2-2; 8 nucleotides agree with TRBD2. V gave up 6 bases and J gave up 1 base; unmatched junction bases: 7. The CDR3 totals 16 residues. Here the CDR3 reads CASSAGLAKNTGELFF. In DNA form, the CDR3 reads TGTGCCAGCAGCGCTGGACTAGCCAAGAACACCGGGGAGCTGTTTTTT.

This clonotype was seen ten or more times. The gene calls are TRBV15 and TRBJ2-7; D perhaps matches TRBD1 (5 bases). Deletions cut 3 bases from V and 2 bases from J, with 17 bases between. CDR1 and CDR2 (germline): LNHNV, YYDKDF (reference sequence). This CDR3 contains 16 residues. The CDR3 DNA follows: TGTGCCACCAGCAGGACCCCCCAGGGATTGCCCTACGAGCAGTACTTC. Amino acids: CATSRTPQGLPYEQYF.